The next 19 T cell receptor beta chains were all read from a single sample in a study of neurological immune-mediated disorders. Using its own MiXCR run on the 5' RACE reads, TCRdb lists one record per CDR3 protein. The table has tens of thousands of distinct CDR3 sequences, over 4% seen once. Sequenced sample: PBMCs. The receptors derive from a man aged 45-65 years with multiple sclerosis.

The sample holds many counts of this clonotype. The V and J genes are TRBV5-1 and TRBJ2-3; 7 bases match TRBD1. Germline CDR1 is SGHRS and CDR2 is YFSETQ. This CDR3 is 15 amino acids long. V trimming: 4 bases; J trimming: 5 bases; junction bases outside the gene matches: 10. The CDR3 protein is CASSQPTGSGDTQYF. CDR3 DNA sequence: TGCGCCAGCAGCCAGCCGACAGGGTCGGGAGATACGCAGTATTTT.

This clonotype appeared many times. The V gene is TRBV18, the J gene TRBJ2-3; D uncertain. Germline CDR1 KGHSH, CDR2 LQKENI. V shed 1 base and J shed 2 bases, with 4 bases lying between them. The CDR3 contains 13 residues. The CDR3 loop is CASSPRATDTQYF. The CDR3 DNA reads TGTGCCAGCTCACCACGTGCCACAGATACGCAGTATTTT. The whole variable domain, filled in from reference TRBV18 and TRBJ2-3, reads NAGVMQNPRHLVRRRGQEARLRCSPMKGHSHVYWYRQLPEEGLKFMVYLQKENIIDESGMPKERFSAEFPKEGPSILRIQQVVRGDSAAYFCASSPRATDTQYFGPGTRLTVL.

This chain joins TRBV20-1 and TRBJ2-2, with 8 nucleotides matching TRBD1. This CDR3 region has 14 residues. Germline trimming cut 2 bases from V and 8 bases from J; bases unmatched to any gene: 7. Germline V gene sequence: CDR1 DFQATT, CDR2 SNEGSKA (reference sequence). The CDR3 DNA reads TGCAGTGCTAGACGGACAGGGTTCGATGGGGAGCTGTTTTTT. The encoded protein is CSARRTGFDGELFF.

This clonotype was recorded many times. The chain has TRBV12-3 or TRBV12-4 and TRBJ2-5; 14 bases align to TRBD2. This CDR3 region has 15 residues. Trimming removed 6 bases from V and 2 bases from J; junction bases left unmatched: 2. CDR3 DNA sequence: TGTGCCAGCAGCCGGACTAGCGGGGGGCAAGAGACCCAGTACTTC. This translates into CASSRTSGGQETQYF.

This clonotype was seen at least ten times. This sequence joins TRBV6-1 and TRBJ1-6; a weak D match, TRBD1 (6 bases). With 7 bases removed from V and 0 bases from J, the gap between germline ends came to 16 bases. From germline, CDR1 is MNHNS and CDR2 SASEGT. The CDR3 is 17 residues long. This chain's CDR3 is CASIAWGASSYNSPLHF. CDR3 sequence (DNA): TGTGCCAGCATCGCTTGGGGGGCGAGCTCCTATAATTCACCCCTCCACTTT.

This clonotype has ten or more counts. The chain has TRBV9 and TRBJ2-7, with D hard to call. The germline V and J ends were trimmed by 0 bases and 5 bases, with 15 bases remaining between them. The CDR3 loop spans 15 amino acids. Germline CDR1 is SGDLS and CDR2 is YYNGEE. CDR3 DNA: TGTGCCAGCAGCGTAGGGTCAGCCCAAAAGCACGAGCAGTACTTC. Protein: CASSVGSAQKHEQYF.

There are many counts of this clonotype. The chain employs TRBV4-1 and TRBJ2-1; the match to TRBD2 covers 13 bases. Germline lookup yields CDR1 MGHRA and CDR2 YSYEKL. The trim removed 3 bases at V and 6 bases at J, leaving 5 bases unmatched. The CDR3 has 16 amino acids. In DNA, the CDR3 is TGCGCCAGCAGCCACCAGGGACTAGCGGGGACCAATGAGCAGTTCTTC. Translated, it gives CASSHQGLAGTNEQFF.

This clonotype was detected many times. The chain links TRBV12-3 or TRBV12-4 to TRBJ2-1, with 12 bases identical to TRBD2. This CDR3 has 17 residues. V lost 4 bases, J lost 7 bases, and 11 bases stayed unmatched. The CDR3 sequence: CASSSRTSGVGSNEQFF. The DNA for the CDR3 is TGTGCCAGCAGTTCGAGGACTAGCGGGGTTGGGTCGAATGAGCAGTTCTTC.

This clonotype was observed many times. The rearrangement joins TRBV10-3 to TRBJ1-3; D possibly corresponds to TRBD1 (5 bases). The germline gives CDR1 ENHRY, CDR2 SYGVKD. The CDR3 is 16 residues long. Trimming took 4 bases from V and 3 from J, leaving 16 bases between them. The CDR3 DNA is TGTGCCATCAGTGGGACTGGACACCGGGGTGGAAACACCATATATTTT. Protein product: CAISGTGHRGGNTIYF.

This clonotype appeared a few times. The V gene is TRBV5-1, the J gene TRBJ2-5; perhaps TRBD2 as D (6 bases). Germline loops: CDR1 SGHRS, CDR2 YFSETQ. The ends were cut back, 5 bases at V and 5 bases at J, with 13 bases in the middle. The CDR3 is 13 residues long. CDR3 DNA sequence: TGCGCCAGCAGACGGGGGTCGGGGGAGACCCAGTACTTC. It encodes CASRRGSGETQYF.

This clonotype was picked up many times. The J gene is TRBJ1-5, the V gene TRBV20-1; 8 positions match TRBD1. Trimming took 8 bases from V and 6 from J; bases not matched to a gene: 9. CDR3 length equals 13 residues. CDR1 is DFQATT and CDR2 is SNEGSKA in the germline V gene (reference sequence). The DNA for the CDR3 is TGCAGTACACACGGGACAGGCAGTCAGCCCCAGCATTTT. This encodes CSTHGTGSQPQHF.

The CDR3 DNA reads as TGCGCCAGCAGCCCTAGGGTTGGACTAGCGGACAATGAGCAGTTCTTC. This gives the protein CASSPRVGLADNEQFF. V gene TRBV5-1 combines with J gene TRBJ2-1; the match to TRBD2 covers 10 bases. The CDR3 spans 16 residues. CDR1 is SGHRS and CDR2 is YFSETQ in the germline V gene. After removal of 4 bases from V and 5 bases from J, the junction contained 9 bases not matched to a gene.

This clonotype has a count of ten or more. The chain recombines TRBV2 with TRBJ1-1, with TRBD1 identical over 8 bases. The CDR3 sequence is 13 residues long. From germline, CDR1 is SNHLY and CDR2 FYNNEI. Trimming removed 6 bases from V and 6 bases from J; junction bases left unmatched: 6. CDR3 region: CASSRQGSAEAFF. CDR3 DNA sequence: TGTGCCAGCAGCAGACAGGGGTCGGCTGAAGCTTTCTTT.

This clonotype was recorded a few times. This chain uses TRBV18 with TRBJ2-5; D gene ambiguous. Germline V gene sequence: CDR1 KGHSH, CDR2 LQKENI. This CDR3 has 12 amino acids. V was clipped by 2 bases and J by 2 bases, with 3 bases between them. CDR3 sequence (DNA): TGTGCCAGCTCACCATCTCAAGAGACCCAGTACTTC. Its translation: CASSPSQETQYF.

This clonotype was found a few times. An end of the junction does not agree with germline; a read error may underlie this. The CDR3 DNA reads as TGTGCCAGCAGTTTGCGACAGGGGGATCAGCCCCAGAATTTT. Protein product: CASSLRQGDQPQNF. The chain is built from TRBV27 and TRBJ1-5, with 9 bases identical to TRBD1. CDR1 MNHEY and CDR2 SMNVEV come from the germline V gene (reference sequence). CDR3 size: 14 residues.

This clonotype showed up many times. Mismatch with germline at one junction end may stem from a read error. The chain couples TRBV20-1 to TRBJ2-2; tentative D call: TRBD1 (5 bases). CDR3 length: 16 amino acids. CDR1 is DFQATT, CDR2 SNEGSKA, per germline (reference sequence). The DNA for the CDR3 is TGCAGTGCTGGAGACAGACACCTACCGAACACCGGGGAGCTGTTTTTT. Residues: CSAGDRHLPNTGELFF.

This clonotype was seen at least ten times. The gene calls are TRBV6-2 or TRBV6-3 and TRBJ1-1; D perhaps matches TRBD1 (5 bases). Trimming left V 2 bases short and J 6 bases short, with 13 bases between. The CDR3 is 14 amino acids. Germline V CDR1 and CDR2: MNHEY, SVGEGT. The CDR3 nucleotides are TGTGCCAGCAGTTACGGGGGGATCGCCGCTGAAGCTTTCTTT. This sequence encodes CASSYGGIAAEAFF.

A few counts support this clonotype. This chain connects TRBV12-3 or TRBV12-4 to TRBJ1-5; D is unresolved. Deletions cut 7 bases from V and 4 bases from J, with 8 bases between. The CDR3 spans 12 residues. DNA for the CDR3: TGTGCCAGCAACCGGGGTAATCAGCCCCAGCATTTT. Encoded protein: CASNRGNQPQHF.

In this sample, this clonotype turned up many times. J is TRBJ1-1 and V is TRBV20-1; D gene uncertain. Germline CDR1 and CDR2: DFQATT and SNEGSKA (reference sequence). Trimming shortened V by 2 bases and J by 0 bases, and 7 bases separated the two germline ends. This CDR3 is built from 13 residues. For the CDR3, the DNA is TGCAGTGCTAGACCTATTTTGAACACTGAAGCTTTCTTT. Encoded protein: CSARPILNTEAFF.